These 13 T cell receptor beta chains originate from one sample sequenced in a study of blood T cell repertoires in COVID-19. TCRdb's copy holds only in-frame clones and misses some; the assay was immunoSEQ multiplex PCR. This table holds around 240,000 clones, over 80% found once. Sequenced sample: PBMCs or T cells enriched from blood (not recorded which). The receptors shown here come from a man over 45 who had been exposed to COVID-19.

This chain uses TRBV11-2 with TRBJ2-2; 7 nucleotides agree with TRBD1. The CDR3 loop spans 16 amino acids. Per germline, CDR1 SGHAT and CDR2 FQNNGV. Trimming at V came to 4 bases and at J to 8 bases, leaving 13 bases not matched to a gene. The DNA of the CDR3 is TGTGCCAGCAGCTCGGTTAGACAGGGAAAGTCTGGGGAGCTGTTTTTT. Translated: CASSSVRQGKSGELFF. Using reference TRBV11-2 and TRBJ2-2 for the parts outside the CDR3, the full variable domain is EAGVAQSPRYKIIEKRQSVAFWCNPISGHATLYWYQQILGQGPKLLIQFQNNGVVDDSQLPKDRFSAERLKGVDSTLKIQPAKLEDSAVYLCASSSVRQGKSGELFFGEGSRLTVL.

As to this clone: The sample holds other DNA sequences that translate to the same CDR3. The chain recombines TRBV6-4 with TRBJ1-1; no firm D call. The V gene lost 3 bases and the J gene lost 1 base, with 9 bases spanning the gap. The CDR3 consists of 14 residues. Germline V lookup: CDR1 MRHNA, CDR2 SNTAGT. CDR3 in amino acids: CASSDVPGNTEAFF. The CDR3 DNA follows: TGTGCCAGCAGTGATGTTCCCGGGAACACTGAAGCTTTCTTT.

On this clone itself: The same CDR3 arises from other DNA sequences in this sample as well. J is TRBJ1-6 and V is TRBV9; 7 nucleotides agree with TRBD1. The CDR3 contains 17 residues. Germline lookup yields CDR1 SGDLS and CDR2 YYNGEE. Trimming cost V 0 bases and J 0 bases; bases outside gene matches: 3. CDR3 sequence (DNA): TGTGCCAGCAGCGTAGGACAGGGCCGCTCCTATAATTCACCCCTCCACTTT. It encodes CASSVGQGRSYNSPLHF. The variable domain in full, with the rest retrieved from reference TRBV9 and TRBJ1-6, is DSGVTQTPKHLITATGQRVTLRCSPRSGDLSVYWYQQSLDQGLQFLIQYYNGEERAKGNILERFSAQQFPDLHSELNLSSLELGDSALYFCASSVGQGRSYNSPLHFGNGTRLTVT.

The gene calls are TRBV6-5 and TRBJ1-6; 9 nucleotides match TRBD1. Germline V gene sequence: CDR1 MNHEY, CDR2 SVGAGI. The CDR3 length is 15 residues. Trimming removed 10 bases from V and 6 bases from J; junction bases left unmatched: 10. CDR3 DNA: TGTGCCACCAGACCGGGGACAGGGAGTAATTCACCCCTCCACTTT. Amino acid sequence: CATRPGTGSNSPLHF.

This chain connects TRBV5-1 to TRBJ1-6, with 7 bases identical to TRBD1. This CDR3 region has 15 residues. Germline V gene data show CDR1 as SGHRS and CDR2 as YFSETQ. Trimming cost V 2 bases and J 5 bases; bases outside gene matches: 4. CDR3 sequence: CASSLGTADNSPLHF. Written as DNA, the CDR3 is TGCGCCAGCAGCTTAGGGACAGCAGATAATTCACCCCTCCACTTT.

The chain combines TRBV19 with TRBJ2-5; 13 nucleotides agree with TRBD2. The germline V gene encodes CDR1 LNHDA and CDR2 SQIVND (reference sequence). J lost 4 bases, V lost 6 bases, and 14 bases had no gene match. The length of the CDR3 is 18 residues. CDR3 loop: CASRGWTSGSWSGETQYF. The CDR3 DNA reads TGTGCCAGTAGGGGCTGGACTAGCGGGAGTTGGTCGGGAGAGACCCAGTACTTC. Variable domain in full (rest from reference TRBV19 and TRBJ2-5): DGGITQSPKYLFRKEGQNVTLSCEQNLNHDAMYWYRQDPGQGLRLIYYSQIVNDFQKGDIAEGYSVSREKKESFPLTVTSAQKNPTAFYLCASRGWTSGSWSGETQYFGPGTRLLVL.

The chain has TRBV19 and TRBJ1-5, with D perhaps matching TRBD1 (6 bases). The V end lost 10 bases, the J end lost 0 bases, and 13 bases lay between the germline ends. CDR3 length equals 14 residues. Looked up from germline, CDR1 is LNHDA and CDR2 is SQIVND (reference sequence). This chain's CDR3 is CATQPGDSNQPQHF. DNA of the CDR3: TGTGCCACACAACCAGGGGATAGCAATCAGCCCCAGCATTTT.

The V gene is TRBV2, the J gene TRBJ1-5; TRBD1 might be the D (5 bases). Germline CDR1 and CDR2: SNHLY and FYNNEI. V lost 2 bases to trimming and J lost 2 bases, with 7 bases between them. The CDR3 has 14 amino acids. The CDR3 protein is CASSETGRNQPQHF. The DNA of the CDR3 is TGTGCCAGCAGTGAAACAGGCCGCAATCAGCCCCAGCATTTT.

This chain links TRBV5-6 with TRBJ2-7; possibly TRBD1 for D (5 bases). The CDR3 contains 13 residues. CDR1 and CDR2 (germline): SGHDT, YYEEEE. The V and J ends lost 0 bases and 5 bases respectively, with 9 bases between them. The CDR3 loop reads CASSLGRVNEQYV. CDR3 nucleotides: TGTGCCAGCAGCTTGGGCAGGGTCAACGAGCAGTACGTC.

The chain links TRBV9 to TRBJ2-5, with D unclear. CDR1 is SGDLS, CDR2 YYNGEE, per germline. V was pared by 4 bases and J by 5 bases, with 15 bases between. This CDR3 spans 14 amino acids. CDR3 sequence reads: CASSSHGVRETQYF. CDR3 sequence (DNA): TGTGCCAGCAGCTCTCATGGAGTGCGGGAGACCCAGTACTTC.

CDR3 bases: TGTGCCAGCAGTTACGGCGGGACAGGTTACTACGAGCAGTACTTC. It encodes CASSYGGTGYYEQYF. V and J are TRBV6-5 and TRBJ2-7; the match to TRBD1 covers 8 bases. This CDR3 has 15 amino acids. With 2 bases clipped from V and 3 bases from J, the junction kept 6 bases outside the gene matches. CDR1 and CDR2 (germline): MNHEY, SVGAGI.

The CDR3: CASSSTGGRGYTF. CDR3 nucleotides: TGTGCCAGCAGCTCGACAGGGGGCAGGGGCTACACCTTC. This rearrangement joins TRBV12-3 or TRBV12-4 to TRBJ1-2; 10 bases agree with TRBD1. CDR3 length: 13 amino acids. Germline trimming cut 6 bases from V and 8 bases from J; bases unmatched to any gene: 6.

The chain is built from TRBV19 and TRBJ1-2, with D perhaps matching TRBD1 (5 bases). The germline gives CDR1 LNHDA, CDR2 SQIVND (reference sequence). The V end lost 10 bases, the J end lost 2 bases, and 11 bases lay between the germline ends. This CDR3 has 12 residues. CDR3 protein: CAIWGENYGYTF. In nucleotides, the CDR3 is TGTGCCATCTGGGGGGAGAACTATGGCTACACCTTC.